Below are 3 T cell receptor beta chains sequenced from a single sample in a study of molecular identifiers for immune sequencing clone quantification. TCRdb ran MiXCR on the PCR reads and lists one entry per CDR3 protein. Of about 640,000 distinct CDR3 sequences in the sample, less than 20% are singletons; the top ten hold around 0.86%. The sequencing input was naive CD8+ T cells from blood, with Jurkat cell RNA spiked in. Described subset: FACS-sorted CD8+CD4-CCR7+CD45RA+ naive T cells. The receptors here all came from a human donor in good health. Some libraries in this study had Jurkat cell RNA spiked in.

As to this clonotype: A single base separates this from a much larger clone, so it may be a read error. The V gene is TRBV20-1, the J gene TRBJ1-3; 9 bases are shared with TRBD1. Germline lookup yields CDR1 DFQATT and CDR2 SNEGSKA (reference sequence). The CDR3 totals 15 residues. The CDR3 protein is CSASWTGEEGNTVYF. In DNA form, the CDR3 reads TGCAGTGCTAGCTGGACAGGGGAAGAAGGAAACACCGTATATTTT.

This clonotype turned up a few times. V usage is TRBV2 and J usage is TRBJ1-6; D uncertain. Trimming cost V 8 bases and J 7 bases, with 24 bases left between them. The CDR3 is 17 residues long. Germline CDR1 is SNHLY and CDR2 is FYNNEI. CDR3 region: CASGAPMQATRNSPLHF. DNA of the CDR3: TGTGCCAGCGGAGCACCGATGCAGGCTACTCGAAATTCACCCCTCCACTTT. The full variable domain, its missing parts supplied by reference TRBV2 and TRBJ1-6, is EPEVTQTPSHQVTQMGQEVILRCVPISNHLYFYWYRQILGQKVEFLVSFYNNEISEKSEIFDDQFSVERPDGSNFTLKIRSTKLEDSAMYFCASGAPMQATRNSPLHFGNGTRLTVT.

As regards this clonotype: A much larger clone differs by one base, so this may be a read error. This chain links TRBV19 with TRBJ1-4, with 9 bases fitting TRBD1. The CDR3 totals 17 residues. Germline V lookup: CDR1 LNHDA, CDR2 SQIVND (reference sequence). The CDR3 nucleotides read TGTGCCAGTAGCTGGGACAGGGCGACGGGGGCTAATGAAAGACTGTTTTTT. Protein product: CASSWDRATGANERLFF. Looking up the rest from reference TRBV19 and TRBJ1-4 gives the full variable domain: DGGITQSPKYLFRKEGQNVTLSCEQNLNHDAMYWYRQDPGQGLRLIYYSQIVNDFQKGDIAEGYSVSREKKESFPLTVTSAQKNPTAFYLCASSWDRATGANERLFFGSGTQLSVL.